A selection of T cell receptor beta chains follows, all from one sample in a study of blood T cell repertoires in COVID-19. Libraries were prepared by immunoSEQ multiplex PCR; TCRdb keeps only in-frame clonotypes and omits some of them. The table shows under 85,000 clones, with around nine tenths occurring only once. Sequencing was carried out using peripheral blood. All receptors derive from an elderly woman with active or convalescent COVID-19. Each CDR3 is given with its conserved first and last residue. D genes are given only for firm matches. Not all rows give a size; the values are once, few, many and, for expanded clones, a class.

>TRBV24-1|-|TRBJ2-2|-
CATSDITSSTGELFF
TGTGCCACCAGTGATATAACTAGTTCCACCGGGGAGCTGTTTTTT
>TRBV28|TRBD1|TRBJ2-7|-
CASSSRPGTGSFEQYF
TGTGCCAGCAGTTCCCGCCCCGGGACAGGGTCGTTCGAGCAGTACTTC
>TRBV6-2/TRBV6-3|-|TRBJ1-5|few
CASSYSLGGNQPQHF
TGTGCCAGCAGTTACTCGTTAGGGGGCAATCAGCCCCAGCATTTT
>TRBV24-1|TRBD2|TRBJ2-1|-
CATSDPSVRGRLSHSYNEQFF
TGTGCCACCAGTGATCCTTCGGTGCGCGGGAGGTTGTCTCACTCCTACAATGAGCAGTTCTTC
>TRBV10-3|-|TRBJ2-3|-
CAIRGTGKAGDTQYF
TGTGCCATCAGAGGAACAGGGAAGGCGGGAGATACGCAGTATTTT
>TRBV13|TRBD2|TRBJ2-1|-
CASSQTGTRRCDEQFF
TGTGCCAGCAGCCAAACCGGGACTAGGAGATGCGATGAGCAGTTCTTC
>TRBV6-5|-|TRBJ2-7|-
CASTRQGGEQYF
TGTGCCAGCACTCGGCAGGGGGGAGAGCAGTACTTC
>TRBV3-1/TRBV3-2|TRBD1|TRBJ2-6|-
CASSPTGQGFSGANVLTF
TGTGCCAGCAGCCCCACGGGACAGGGGTTCTCTGGGGCCAACGTCCTGACTTTC
>TRBV5-5|TRBD2|TRBJ2-7|-
CASSLGGGGYEQYF
TGTGCCAGCAGCTTAGGCGGGGGGGGCTACGAGCAGTACTTC
>TRBV15|TRBD2|TRBJ2-1|few
CATSRRPSGNTYNEQFF
TGTGCCACCAGCAGACGCCCTAGCGGGAACACCTACAATGAGCAGTTCTTC
>TRBV5-4|TRBD2|TRBJ2-2|-
CASSFTKLAGAPGELFF
TGTGCCAGCAGCTTTACAAAGCTAGCGGGGGCCCCCGGGGAGCTGTTTTTT
>TRBV24-1|-|TRBJ2-7|-
CATSDSRVLTYEQYF
TGTGCCACCAGTGATAGCAGGGTTCTAACCTACGAGCAGTACTTC
>TRBV24-1|-|TRBJ2-2|few
CATSDFVRGSGPGELFF
TGTGCCACCAGTGATTTCGTGCGAGGCAGCGGACCCGGGGAGCTGTTTTTT
>TRBV6-4|-|TRBJ2-5|-
CASSSGQKKETQYF
TGTGCCAGCAGTTCCGGACAGAAGAAAGAGACCCAGTACTTC
>TRBV6-5|-|TRBJ1-1|-
CASRKTVNTEAFF
TGTGCCAGCAGAAAGACAGTGAACACTGAAGCTTTCTTT
>TRBV5-1|-|TRBJ1-4|-
CASSLGQNNEKLFF
TGCGCCAGCAGCTTGGGACAGAATAATGAAAAACTGTTTTTT
>TRBV10-3|-|TRBJ1-2|-
CAISESRLRGQDYGYTF
TGTGCCATCAGTGAATCTCGGTTGCGAGGGCAGGACTATGGCTACACCTTC
>TRBV3-1/TRBV3-2|TRBD2|TRBJ2-5|-
CASSHSGSPETQYF
TGTGCCAGCAGCCATAGCGGGAGCCCAGAGACCCAGTACTTC
>TRBV5-4|-|TRBJ1-5|-
CASSPGRGNQPQHF
TGTGCCAGCAGCCCCGGAAGGGGAAATCAGCCCCAGCATTTT
>TRBV28|-|TRBJ1-3|-
CASSLSGYSGNTIYF
TGTGCCAGCAGTTTATCAGGCTACTCTGGAAACACCATATATTTT
>TRBV18|TRBD1|TRBJ1-3|once
CASSPFGPGTGAGFSGNTIYF
TGTGCCAGCTCACCGTTCGGACCCGGGACAGGGGCTGGTTTCTCTGGAAACACCATATATTTT
>TRBV10-3|TRBD2|TRBJ2-7|-
CAISDSRGGHEQYF
TGTGCCATCAGTGACTCTCGGGGGGGCCACGAGCAGTACTTC
>TRBV28|TRBD1|TRBJ1-1|-
CASSPVGQGVDTEAFF
TGTGCCAGCAGTCCCGTTGGACAGGGGGTGGACACTGAAGCTTTCTTT
>TRBV10-3|TRBD1|TRBJ1-2|-
CAISATGSRYGYTF
TGTGCCATCAGCGCGACAGGGTCCCGCTATGGCTACACCTTC
>TRBV3-1/TRBV3-2|TRBD2|TRBJ2-1|-
CASSQWAGGNEQFF
TGTGCCAGCAGCCAATGGGCGGGGGGAAATGAGCAGTTCTTC
>TRBV3-1/TRBV3-2|TRBD1|TRBJ1-4|-
CASSNIYRDRGKLFF
TGTGCCAGCAGCAACATCTACCGGGACAGGGGGAAACTGTTTTTT
>TRBV3-1/TRBV3-2|-|TRBJ2-7|many
CASSHSYEQYF
TGTGCCAGCAGCCATAGCTACGAGCAGTACTTC
>TRBV6-6|TRBD1|TRBJ1-2|few
CASSWQGEYGYTF
TGTGCCAGCAGTTGGCAGGGGGAATATGGCTACACCTTC
>TRBV7-2|-|TRBJ1-4|-
CASSLTEGEKLFF
TGTGCCAGCAGCTTAACCGAGGGCGAAAAACTGTTTTTT
>TRBV19|TRBD1|TRBJ1-5|-
CASSMQGGVSNQPQHF
TGTGCCAGTAGTATGCAGGGGGGTGTTAGCAATCAGCCCCAGCATTTT
>TRBV15|TRBD1|TRBJ2-3|-
CATSDRDRRTDTQYF
TGTGCCACCAGCGACCGGGACAGGAGGACAGATACGCAGTATTTT
>TRBV3-1/TRBV3-2|-|TRBJ2-2|-
CASSKGGGTGELFF
TGTGCCAGCAGCAAAGGGGGGGGCACCGGGGAGCTGTTTTTT
>TRBV5-4|TRBD1|TRBJ2-7|few
CASSRQGGSYEQYF
TGTGCCAGCAGCCGACAGGGGGGTTCCTACGAGCAGTACTTC
>TRBV7-2|TRBD2|TRBJ2-3|-
CASSPLAGRTDTQYF
TGTGCCAGCAGTCCACTAGCGGGGCGCACAGATACGCAGTATTTT
>TRBV6-5|-|TRBJ1-4|-
CASTPQGRGNEKLFF
TGTGCCAGCACCCCGCAAGGCAGGGGTAATGAAAAACTGTTTTTT
>TRBV19|-|TRBJ1-5|-
CASRIQGQVGNQPQHF
TGTGCCAGTAGAATACAGGGCCAGGTAGGCAATCAGCCCCAGCATTTT
>TRBV6-5|-|TRBJ2-5|-
CASNPQTQGRETQYF
TGTGCCAGCAATCCTCAAACGCAGGGGCGAGAGACCCAGTACTTC
>TRBV28|-|TRBJ2-7|-
CASSTGTPYEQYF
TGTGCCAGCAGTACAGGGACGCCTTACGAGCAGTACTTC
>TRBV7-9|TRBD2|TRBJ2-5|-
CASSPRLAGRETQYF
TGTGCCAGCAGCCCGCGACTAGCGGGGAGGGAGACCCAGTACTTC
>TRBV7-2|TRBD2|TRBJ2-7|-
CASNDRGLAGYEQYF
TGTGCCAGCAACGACCGGGGACTAGCGGGCTACGAGCAGTACTTC
>TRBV11-2|-|TRBJ2-5|-
CASSLLAGTGAQTQYF
TGTGCCAGCAGCTTATTAGCGGGTACGGGGGCACAGACCCAGTACTTC
>TRBV5-1|TRBD2|TRBJ2-7|-
CASSLEIAGAYEQYF
TGCGCCAGCAGCTTGGAAATAGCGGGAGCCTACGAGCAGTACTTC
>TRBV7-9|TRBD1|TRBJ2-7|-
CASSLSGTGAEQYF
TGTGCCAGCAGCTTATCCGGGACAGGGGCCGAGCAGTACTTC
>TRBV19|TRBD2|TRBJ2-5|-
CASSHGGTSGGRTQYF
TGTGCCAGTAGCCACGGGGGGACTAGCGGGGGTCGTACCCAGTACTTC
>TRBV28|-|TRBJ2-3|-
CASSLRWGGPGDTQYF
TGTGCCAGCAGTTTAAGGTGGGGGGGGCCCGGGGATACGCAGTATTTT